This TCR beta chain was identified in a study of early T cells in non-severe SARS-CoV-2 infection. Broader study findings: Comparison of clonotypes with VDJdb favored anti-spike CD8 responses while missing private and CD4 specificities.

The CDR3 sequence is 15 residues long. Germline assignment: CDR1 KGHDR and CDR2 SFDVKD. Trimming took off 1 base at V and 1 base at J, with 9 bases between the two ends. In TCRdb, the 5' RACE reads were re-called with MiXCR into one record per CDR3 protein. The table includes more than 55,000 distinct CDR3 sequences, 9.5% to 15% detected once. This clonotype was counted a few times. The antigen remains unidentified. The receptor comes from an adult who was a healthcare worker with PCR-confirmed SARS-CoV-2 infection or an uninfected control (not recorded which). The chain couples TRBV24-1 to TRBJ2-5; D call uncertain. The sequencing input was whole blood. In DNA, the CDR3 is TGTGCCACCAGTGATTTTGGGAACAGCCAAGAGACCCAGTACTTC. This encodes CATSDFGNSQETQYF.